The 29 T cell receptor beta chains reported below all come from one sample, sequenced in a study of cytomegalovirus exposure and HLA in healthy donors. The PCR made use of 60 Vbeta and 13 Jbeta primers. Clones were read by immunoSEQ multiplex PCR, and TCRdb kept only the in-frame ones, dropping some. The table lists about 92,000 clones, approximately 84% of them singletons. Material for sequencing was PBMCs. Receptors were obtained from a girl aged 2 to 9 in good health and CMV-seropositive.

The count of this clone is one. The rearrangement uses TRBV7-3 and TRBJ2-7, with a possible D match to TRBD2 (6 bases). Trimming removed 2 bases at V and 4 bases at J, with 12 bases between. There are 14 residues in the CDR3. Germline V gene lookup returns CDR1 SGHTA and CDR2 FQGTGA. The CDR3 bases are TGTGCCAGCAGCTTAGCCGCGGGAACTTACGAGCAGTACTTC. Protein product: CASSLAAGTYEQYF.

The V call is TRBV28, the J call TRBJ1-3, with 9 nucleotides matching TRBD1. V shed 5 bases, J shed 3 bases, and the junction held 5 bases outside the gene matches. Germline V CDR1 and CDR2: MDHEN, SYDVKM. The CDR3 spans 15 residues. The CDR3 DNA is TGTGCCAGCAGTCCGGGACAGGGATTTGGAAACACCATATATTTT. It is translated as CASSPGQGFGNTIYF.

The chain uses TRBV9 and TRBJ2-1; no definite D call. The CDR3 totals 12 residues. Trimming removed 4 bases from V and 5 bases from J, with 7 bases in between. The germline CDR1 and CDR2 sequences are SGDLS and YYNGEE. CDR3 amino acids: CASSLLNNEQFF. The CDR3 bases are TGTGCCAGCAGCCTACTAAACAATGAGCAGTTCTTC.

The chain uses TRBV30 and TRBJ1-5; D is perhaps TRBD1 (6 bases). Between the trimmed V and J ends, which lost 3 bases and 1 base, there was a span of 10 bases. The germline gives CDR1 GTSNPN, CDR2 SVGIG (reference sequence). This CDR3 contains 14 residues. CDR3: CAWRGGGSNQPQHF. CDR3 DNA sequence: TGTGCCTGGAGGGGAGGGGGGAGCAATCAGCCCCAGCATTTT.

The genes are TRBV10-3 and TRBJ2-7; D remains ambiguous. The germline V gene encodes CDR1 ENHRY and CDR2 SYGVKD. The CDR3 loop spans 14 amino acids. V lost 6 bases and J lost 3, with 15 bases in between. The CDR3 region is CAISENLADYEQYF. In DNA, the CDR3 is TGTGCCATCAGCGAAAACTTAGCAGACTACGAGCAGTACTTC.

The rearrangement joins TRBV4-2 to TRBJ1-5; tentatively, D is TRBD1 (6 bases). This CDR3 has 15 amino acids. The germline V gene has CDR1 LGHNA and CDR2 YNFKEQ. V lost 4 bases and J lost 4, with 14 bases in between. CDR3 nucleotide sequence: TGTGCCAGCAGCCTCGAGGGGGGAGGGAATCAGCCCCAGCATTTT. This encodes CASSLEGGGNQPQHF.

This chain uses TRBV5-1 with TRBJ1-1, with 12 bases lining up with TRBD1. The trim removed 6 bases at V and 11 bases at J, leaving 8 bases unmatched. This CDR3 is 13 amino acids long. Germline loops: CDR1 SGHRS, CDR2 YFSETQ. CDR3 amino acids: CASTGTGGFGAFF. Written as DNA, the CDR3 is TGCGCCAGCACCGGGACAGGGGGCTTCGGGGCTTTCTTT.

The CDR3 reads CASRIGGHTEAFF. CDR3 DNA sequence: TGTGCCAGCAGAATCGGGGGACACACTGAAGCTTTCTTT. The genes are TRBV27 and TRBJ1-1, with a possible D match to TRBD1 (5 bases). The CDR3 loop spans 13 amino acids. The ends were cut back, 6 bases at V and 3 bases at J, with 11 bases in the middle. Germline CDR1 and CDR2: MNHEY and SMNVEV (reference sequence).

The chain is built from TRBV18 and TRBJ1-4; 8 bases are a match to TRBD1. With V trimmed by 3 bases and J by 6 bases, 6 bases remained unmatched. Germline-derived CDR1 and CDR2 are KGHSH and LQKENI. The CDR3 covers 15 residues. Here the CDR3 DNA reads TGTGCCAGCTCACCGGCCGCAGGGGGCTATGAAAAACTGTTTTTT. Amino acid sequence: CASSPAAGGYEKLFF. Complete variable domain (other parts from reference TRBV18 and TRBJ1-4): NAGVMQNPRHLVRRRGQEARLRCSPMKGHSHVYWYRQLPEEGLKFMVYLQKENIIDESGMPKERFSAEFPKEGPSILRIQQVVRGDSAAYFCASSPAAGGYEKLFFGSGTQLSVL.

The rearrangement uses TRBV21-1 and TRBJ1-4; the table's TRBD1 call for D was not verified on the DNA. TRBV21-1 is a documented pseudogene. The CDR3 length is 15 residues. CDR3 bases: TGTGCCAGCAGCAACTTGGGACAGGGGTGGGAAAAACTGTTTTTT. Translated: CASSNLGQGWEKLFF.

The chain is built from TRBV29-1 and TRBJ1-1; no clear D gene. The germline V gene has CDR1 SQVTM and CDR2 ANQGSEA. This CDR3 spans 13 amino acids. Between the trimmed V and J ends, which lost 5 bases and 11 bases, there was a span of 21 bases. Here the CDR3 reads CSVTPDPLFGAFF. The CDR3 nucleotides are TGCAGCGTTACGCCAGACCCCCTCTTCGGGGCTTTCTTT. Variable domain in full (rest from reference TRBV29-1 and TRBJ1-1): SAVISQKPSRDICQRGTSLTIQCQVDSQVTMMFWYRQQPGQSLTLIATANQGSEATYESGFVIDKFPISRPNLTFSTLTVSNMSPEDSSIYLCSVTPDPLFGAFFGQGTRLTVV.

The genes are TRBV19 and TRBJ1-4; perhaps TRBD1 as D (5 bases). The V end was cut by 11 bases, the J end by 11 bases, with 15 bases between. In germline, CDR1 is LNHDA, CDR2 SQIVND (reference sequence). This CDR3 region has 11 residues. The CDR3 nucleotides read TGTGCCTCCGACGGGGGTTGGAAACTGTTTTTT. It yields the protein CASDGGWKLFF.

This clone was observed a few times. The CDR3 is CASSVGLWGGEQFF. The CDR3 DNA follows: TGTGCCAGCAGCGTAGGGCTGTGGGGGGGCGAGCAGTTCTTC. The rearrangement links TRBV9 to TRBJ2-1, with a possible D match to TRBD2 (7 bases). Trimming removed 0 bases from V and 10 bases from J, with 14 bases in between. Germline lookup yields CDR1 SGDLS and CDR2 YYNGEE. The CDR3 length is 14 residues.

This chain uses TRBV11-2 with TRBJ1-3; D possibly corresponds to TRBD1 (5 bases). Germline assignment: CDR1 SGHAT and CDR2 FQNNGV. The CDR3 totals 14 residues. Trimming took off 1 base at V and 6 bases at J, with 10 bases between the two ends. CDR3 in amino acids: CASSLGGSTNTIYF. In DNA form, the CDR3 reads TGTGCCAGCAGCTTAGGGGGCTCAACAAACACCATATATTTT.

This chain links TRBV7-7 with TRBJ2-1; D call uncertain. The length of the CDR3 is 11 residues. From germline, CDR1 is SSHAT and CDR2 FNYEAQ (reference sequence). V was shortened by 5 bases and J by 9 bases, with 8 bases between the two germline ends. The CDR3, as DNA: TGTGCCAGCAGCCCCTGTCGTGAGCAGTTCTTC. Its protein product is CASSPCREQFF. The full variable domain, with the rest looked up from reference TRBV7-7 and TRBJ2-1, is GAGVSQSPRYKVTKRGQDVTLRCDPISSHATLYWYQQALGQGPEFLTYFNYEAQPDKSGLPSDRFSAERPEGSISTLTIQRTEQRDSAMYRCASSPCREQFFGPGTRLTVL.

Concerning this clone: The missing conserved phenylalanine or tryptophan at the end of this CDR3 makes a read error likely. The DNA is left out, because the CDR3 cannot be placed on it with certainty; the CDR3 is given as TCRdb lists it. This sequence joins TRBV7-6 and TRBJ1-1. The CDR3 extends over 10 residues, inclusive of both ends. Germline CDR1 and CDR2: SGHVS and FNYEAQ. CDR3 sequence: CASSRSRERG.

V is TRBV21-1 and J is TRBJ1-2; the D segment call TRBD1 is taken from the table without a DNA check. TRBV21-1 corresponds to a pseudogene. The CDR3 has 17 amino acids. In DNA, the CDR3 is TGTGCCAGCAGCTCCGACAGGGGAAGGCTTGTTGACTATGGCTACACCTTC. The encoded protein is CASSSDRGRLVDYGYTF.

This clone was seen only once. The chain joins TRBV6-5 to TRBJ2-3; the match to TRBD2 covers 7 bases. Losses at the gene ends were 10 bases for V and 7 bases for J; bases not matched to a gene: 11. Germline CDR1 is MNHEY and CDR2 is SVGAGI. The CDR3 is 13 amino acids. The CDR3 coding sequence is TGTGCCACCGCCGGGCGGGAGCGAAATACGCAGTATTTT. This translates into CATAGRERNTQYF.

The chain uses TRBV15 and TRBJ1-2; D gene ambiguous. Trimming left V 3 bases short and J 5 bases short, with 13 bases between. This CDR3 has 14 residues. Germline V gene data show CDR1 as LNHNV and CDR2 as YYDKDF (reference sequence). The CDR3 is CATSRTREEYGYTF. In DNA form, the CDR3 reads TGTGCCACCAGCAGGACTAGGGAAGAATATGGCTACACCTTC.

Here the CDR3 DNA reads TGCGCCAGCAGCTTGGCCGGGACAGGGGCCCCCTACGAGCAGTACTTC. Protein sequence: CASSLAGTGAPYEQYF. The V call is TRBV5-1, the J call TRBJ2-7, with 10 bases lining up with TRBD1. V shed 0 bases, J shed 2 bases, and the junction held 5 bases outside the gene matches. Germline V lookup: CDR1 SGHRS, CDR2 YFSETQ. The CDR3 consists of 16 residues.

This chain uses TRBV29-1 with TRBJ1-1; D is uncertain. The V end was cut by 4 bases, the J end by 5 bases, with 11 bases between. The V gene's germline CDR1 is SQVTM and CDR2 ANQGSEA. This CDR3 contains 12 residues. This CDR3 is CSVAAPRTEAFF. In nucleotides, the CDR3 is TGCAGCGTTGCCGCTCCGAGGACTGAAGCTTTCTTT.

The CDR3 DNA reads as TGTGCCAGCAACGGGTTCGGGGAGCTGTTTTTT. Its translation is CASNGFGELFF. The genes are TRBV6-1 and TRBJ2-2, with unresolved D. V was shortened by 7 bases and J by 7 bases, with 7 bases between the two germline ends. CDR1 and CDR2 (germline): MNHNS, SASEGT. The CDR3 sequence is 11 residues long.

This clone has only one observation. The CDR3: CASSLPGTPNGYTF. CDR3 coding DNA: TGTGCCAGCAGTTTGCCCGGGACACCGAATGGCTACACCTTC. The rearrangement uses TRBV28 and TRBJ1-2; possible D gene TRBD1, 6 bases. The CDR3 extends over 14 amino acids. V was clipped by 3 bases and J by 6 bases, with 14 bases between them. Per germline, CDR1 MDHEN and CDR2 SYDVKM.

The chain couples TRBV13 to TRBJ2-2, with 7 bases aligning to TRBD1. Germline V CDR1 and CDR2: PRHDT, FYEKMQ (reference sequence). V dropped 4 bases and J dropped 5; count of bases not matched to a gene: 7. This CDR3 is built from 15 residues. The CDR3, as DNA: TGTGCCAGCAGCTCGGGACAGAAGGTGACCGGGGAGCTGTTTTTT. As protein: CASSSGQKVTGELFF.

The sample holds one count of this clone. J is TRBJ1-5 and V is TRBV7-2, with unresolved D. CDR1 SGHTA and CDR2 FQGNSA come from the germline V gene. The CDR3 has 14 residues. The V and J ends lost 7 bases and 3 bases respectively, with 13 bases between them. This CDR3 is CASTLRDSNQPQHF. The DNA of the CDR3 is TGTGCCAGCACCCTCAGAGACTCCAATCAGCCCCAGCATTTT.

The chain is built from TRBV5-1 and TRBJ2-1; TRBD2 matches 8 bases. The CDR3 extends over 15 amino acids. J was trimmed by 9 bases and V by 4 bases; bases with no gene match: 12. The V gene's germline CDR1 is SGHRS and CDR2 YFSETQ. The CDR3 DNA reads TGCGCCAGCAGCCCTGTAGGCGGGAGGTCTAGTGAGCAGTTCTTC. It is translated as CASSPVGGRSSEQFF.

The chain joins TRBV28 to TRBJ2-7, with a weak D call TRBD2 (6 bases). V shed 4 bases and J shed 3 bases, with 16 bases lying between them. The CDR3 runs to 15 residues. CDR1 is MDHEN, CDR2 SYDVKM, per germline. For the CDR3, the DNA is TGTGCCAGCAGTTCCCCCGGGAGAGGGGTCTACGAGCAGTACTTC. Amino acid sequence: CASSSPGRGVYEQYF.

CDR3 sequence reads: CASSKDRGTEAFF. DNA for the CDR3: TGTGCCAGCTCAAAGGACAGGGGCACTGAAGCTTTCTTT. The chain uses TRBV18 and TRBJ1-1, with TRBD1 identical over 9 bases. This CDR3 comprises 13 residues. The V gene's germline CDR1 is KGHSH and CDR2 LQKENI. Losses at the gene ends were 5 bases for V and 4 bases for J; bases not matched to a gene: 2.

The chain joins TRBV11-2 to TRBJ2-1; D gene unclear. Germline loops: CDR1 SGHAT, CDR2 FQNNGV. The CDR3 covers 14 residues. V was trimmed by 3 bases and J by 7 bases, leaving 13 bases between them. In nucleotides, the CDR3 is TGTGCCAGCAGCTTCAGCGTTGGCGTGAATGAGCAGTTCTTC. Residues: CASSFSVGVNEQFF.